These 27 T cell receptor beta chains originate from one sample sequenced in a study of regulatory T cells in long-lasting Graves disease (dated by TCRdb to 2020 to 2022). The sample's time point label is to be understood as: newly diagnosed GD, antithyroid drugs for less than 3 months. RNA was extracted from PBMCs in TRIzol for both TCR sequencing and RNA sequencing. Library generation was performed with multiplex PCR. TCRdb lists the instrument as Illumina HiSeq 4000. CDR3 regions were amplified by Arm-PCR with iRepertoire HTBI primers to construct TCR beta libraries. In TCRdb, the public reads were trimmed at Q25 with fastp and aligned with MiXCR, with productive beta chains retained. Rows with a matching CDR3 protein are joined into one entry that keeps the most common DNA and genes. This sample lists hundreds of thousands of distinct CDR3 sequences; approximately 15% were detected once. The top ten clones comprise under 9% of the sample.

These data were also filed under a second study, of T cells in Graves' hyperthyroidism and ophthalmopathy.

The input for sequencing was peripheral blood mononuclear cells (PBMCs), taken at new diagnosis, from a patient treated with antithyroid drugs. All receptors derive from a middle-aged woman with Graves disease. Donor details come from another sample of the same person, matched by shared clones.

This clonotype was counted at least ten times. The V and J genes are TRBV7-9 and TRBJ1-1, with TRBD1 as a possible D gene (6 bases). This CDR3 is 13 amino acids long. CDR1 SEHNR and CDR2 FQNEAQ come from the germline V gene (reference sequence). Trimming shortened V by 9 bases and J by 3 bases, and 14 bases separated the two germline ends. In nucleotides, the CDR3 is TGTGCCAGTGGGGGCCAAGGGGACACTGAAGCTTTCTTT. Amino acids: CASGGQGDTEAFF.

This clonotype occurred a few times. The CDR3 nucleotides read TGTGCCAGCAGTTTATTGGATCAGCCCCAGCATTTT. It encodes CASSLLDQPQHF. The chain carries TRBV28 and TRBJ1-5; no clear D. Trimming pared 1 base from V and 5 bases from J, leaving 3 bases between. CDR1 is MDHEN, CDR2 SYDVKM, per germline. This CDR3 is 12 amino acids long.

This clonotype was seen repeatedly, ten times or more. The CDR3 nucleotides are TGTGCCAGCATGGGGGGGCTGCGTGAAAAACTGTTTTTT. Its translation is CASMGGLREKLFF. This rearrangement joins TRBV28 to TRBJ1-4; tentatively, D is TRBD1 (6 bases). The CDR3 loop spans 13 amino acids. Germline CDR1 reads MDHEN; CDR2 reads SYDVKM. The V end was cut by 7 bases, the J end by 7 bases, with 13 bases between.

This clonotype was seen at least ten times. The V and J genes are TRBV11-2 and TRBJ1-4; D unclear. The V gene's germline CDR1 is SGHAT and CDR2 FQNNGV. V shed 2 bases and J shed 5 bases, with 12 bases lying between them. This CDR3 is 15 amino acids long. The CDR3 nucleotides read TGTGCCAGCAGCTTACCAGACGACGGGAATGAAAAACTGTTTTTT. Its translation: CASSLPDDGNEKLFF.

This chain links TRBV27 with TRBJ1-5; D not resolved. Trimming shortened V by 0 bases and J by 4 bases, and 4 bases separated the two germline ends. Germline assignment: CDR1 MNHEY and CDR2 SMNVEV (reference sequence). CDR3 length equals 13 residues. CDR3 nucleotides: TGTGCCAGCAGTTTATCAGTAAATCAGCCCCAGCATTTT. Amino acid sequence: CASSLSVNQPQHF.

This clonotype was seen ten or more times. The V and J genes are TRBV2 and TRBJ2-1; 10 bases map to TRBD2. CDR1 is SNHLY and CDR2 is FYNNEI in the germline V gene. Germline trimming cut 8 bases from V and 6 bases from J; bases unmatched to any gene: 7. The CDR3 is 14 amino acids. The CDR3 here is CASHPSGSINEQFF. The CDR3 coding sequence is TGTGCCAGCCATCCTAGCGGGAGTATCAATGAGCAGTTCTTC.

This clonotype was counted many times. The chain has TRBV28 and TRBJ1-4, with D possibly being TRBD1 (5 bases). Germline V gene sequence: CDR1 MDHEN, CDR2 SYDVKM. Trimming cost V 10 bases and J 4 bases, with 13 bases left between them. The CDR3 length is 13 residues. The CDR3 loop reads CATTQGLNEKLFF. In DNA form, the CDR3 reads TGTGCCACGACCCAGGGCCTTAATGAAAAACTGTTTTTT. The variable domain in full, with the rest retrieved from reference TRBV28 and TRBJ1-4, is DVKVTQSSRYLVKRTGEKVFLECVQDMDHENMFWYRQDPGLGLRLIYFSYDVKMKEKGDIPEGYSVSREKKERFSLILESASTNQTSMYLCATTQGLNEKLFFGSGTQLSVL.

The chain employs TRBV15 and TRBJ1-4; D might be TRBD1 (6 bases). V shed 3 bases and J shed 4 bases, with 15 bases lying between them. Looked up from germline, CDR1 is LNHNV and CDR2 is YYDKDF (reference sequence). The CDR3 runs 16 residues. DNA of the CDR3: TGTGCCACCAGCAGGGACGGTGACAGGCTTAATGAAAAACTGTTTTTT. It specifies CATSRDGDRLNEKLFF.

This clonotype showed up many times. The chain employs TRBV12-3 or TRBV12-4 and TRBJ1-4; a possible D gene is TRBD1 (5 bases). V was pared by 5 bases and J by 7 bases, with 11 bases between. The CDR3 is made up of 13 amino acids. This CDR3 is CASSLGTGEKLFF. The CDR3 nucleotides are TGTGCCAGCAGTCTAGGGACTGGTGAAAAACTGTTTTTT.

There are many counts of this clonotype. This chain uses TRBV30 with TRBJ1-1; D is unresolved. CDR1 is GTSNPN and CDR2 is SVGIG in the germline V gene (reference sequence). The CDR3 spans 14 residues. V was cut by 0 bases and J by 4 bases, with 12 bases left in between. The CDR3 spells CAWSVKGSLTEAFF. CDR3 bases: TGTGCCTGGAGTGTAAAAGGGAGTCTCACTGAAGCTTTCTTT.

This clonotype was detected many times. V is TRBV27 and J is TRBJ2-1; TRBD1 matches at 9 bases. The trim removed 5 bases at V and 10 bases at J, leaving 6 bases unmatched. CDR1 and CDR2 (germline): MNHEY, SMNVEV (reference sequence). The CDR3 length is 13 residues. CDR3: CASSLLQGAEQFF. Here the CDR3 DNA reads TGTGCCAGCAGTCTACTACAGGGGGCAGAGCAGTTCTTC.

There are many counts of this clonotype. The V call is TRBV30, the J call TRBJ2-3; 8 bases line up with TRBD2. This CDR3 is built from 16 residues. Germline V gene sequence: CDR1 GTSNPN, CDR2 SVGIG (reference sequence). Trimming cost V 4 bases and J 3 bases; bases outside gene matches: 12. The CDR3 bases are TGTGCCTGGAACCCGGGAGGGGCGAGGGAAACAGATACGCAGTATTTT. Its translation is CAWNPGGARETDTQYF.

The CDR3: CSARRGLAGVEDTQYF. As DNA, the CDR3 is TGCAGTGCTCGCCGGGGATTAGCGGGAGTTGAAGATACGCAGTATTTT. The chain combines TRBV20-1 with TRBJ2-3, with TRBD2 identical over 9 bases. The germline CDR1 and CDR2 sequences are DFQATT and SNEGSKA (reference sequence). The V segment lost 5 bases and the J segment 5 bases; nucleotides outside the gene matches: 14. There are 16 residues in the CDR3.

This clonotype was seen at least ten times. This sequence joins TRBV3-1 and TRBJ2-5; 11 nucleotides line up with TRBD1. V trimming: 6 bases; J trimming: 5 bases; junction bases outside the gene matches: 8. Germline V gene lookup returns CDR1 LGHDT and CDR2 YNNKEL (reference sequence). The CDR3 is made up of 15 amino acids. CDR3 residues: CASSQDRGRWETQYF. The CDR3 nucleotides are TGTGCCAGCAGTCAGGACAGGGGGCGATGGGAGACCCAGTACTTC.

This clonotype showed up just once. This chain uses TRBV15 with TRBJ2-7, with TRBD1 as a possible D gene (7 bases). Trimming took off 5 bases at V and 2 bases at J, with 13 bases between the two ends. The CDR3 spans 14 residues. The germline gives CDR1 LNHNV, CDR2 YYDKDF (reference sequence). The CDR3 protein is CATSGGDRAYEQYF. The DNA of the CDR3 is TGTGCCACCAGCGGAGGGGACAGAGCCTACGAGCAGTACTTC.

This clonotype was recorded at least ten times. This chain uses TRBV7-3 with TRBJ2-3; the D is unclear. CDR1 and CDR2 (germline): SGHTA, FQGTGA. Trimming stripped 0 bases from V and 6 bases from J, with 7 bases between. The CDR3 contains 13 residues. In DNA, the CDR3 is TGTGCCAGCAGCTTAACGGGGTCGGATACGCAGTATTTT. Encoded protein: CASSLTGSDTQYF.

This clonotype was counted a few times. The gene calls are TRBV4-1 and TRBJ2-3; D ambiguous. Germline V gene lookup returns CDR1 MGHRA and CDR2 YSYEKL. CDR3 size: 18 residues. The V and J ends lost 1 base and 5 bases respectively, with 22 bases between them. The CDR3 region has the DNA TGCGCCAGCAGCCAAGCCACCCGAGGCAGGCCGTCGGGAGATACGCAGTATTTT. It encodes CASSQATRGRPSGDTQYF.

Comments on this clonotype: No conserved phenylalanine or tryptophan is present at the end of the CDR3, so a read error is the likely explanation. V gene TRBV28 combines with J gene TRBJ1-2, with a tentative D call TRBD1 (6 bases). V was trimmed by 5 bases and J by 1 base, leaving 11 bases between them. Germline V gene lookup returns CDR1 MDHEN and CDR2 SYDVKM. CDR3 length: 14 amino acids. CDR3 nucleotide sequence: TGTGCCAGCAGTCCCAACAGGGATAACTATGGCTACACCATC. This encodes CASSPNRDNYGYTI.

The table lists this clonotype with many counts. The chain uses TRBV29-1 and TRBJ2-7; TRBD1 agrees at 9 bases. The junction had 6 bases not matched to a gene; V was cut back by 1 base and J by 2 bases. CDR3 length: 15 amino acids. CDR1 is SQVTM and CDR2 is ANQGSEA in the germline V gene. CDR3 bases: TGCAGCGTTGAAGTTGCCGGGACAGGGACCTACGAGCAGTACTTC. Encoded protein: CSVEVAGTGTYEQYF.

This clonotype has ten or more counts. The chain couples TRBV20-1 to TRBJ2-7; no clear D. The CDR3 sequence is 13 residues long. Germline V gene sequence: CDR1 DFQATT, CDR2 SNEGSKA (reference sequence). Trimming pared 5 bases from V and 1 base from J, leaving 12 bases between. The CDR3 here is CSAQPWTSYEQYF. The DNA for the CDR3 is TGCAGTGCTCAACCCTGGACGTCCTACGAGCAGTACTTC.

This clonotype has ten or more counts. The V call is TRBV6-1, the J call TRBJ2-5; D is undetermined. Germline V gene lookup returns CDR1 MNHNS and CDR2 SASEGT. V lost 8 bases, J lost 3 bases, and 16 bases lay in between. The CDR3 extends over 14 amino acids. This chain's CDR3 is CASVPPSEEETQYF. The CDR3 nucleotides are TGTGCCAGCGTCCCCCCGAGCGAAGAAGAGACCCAGTACTTC.

This clonotype has just a few counts. Germline and junction disagree at one end, which may indicate a read error. The chain has TRBV6-2 or TRBV6-3 and TRBJ2-7, with D uncertain. Per the germline V gene, CDR1 is MNHEY and CDR2 is SVGEGT. The CDR3 is 13 residues long. The CDR3 spells CASSELQTGEQYF. The DNA for the CDR3 is TGCGCCAGCAGTGAGTTACAGACCGGGGAGCAGTACTTC.

There are many counts of this clonotype. This rearrangement joins TRBV27 to TRBJ1-3; tentative D call: TRBD1 (5 bases). CDR3 length: 14 amino acids. V lost 5 bases, J lost 3 bases, and 11 bases lay in between. Per germline, CDR1 MNHEY and CDR2 SMNVEV (reference sequence). In DNA, the CDR3 is TGTGCCAGCAGTCCAGGGATAGGTGGAAACACCATATATTTT. Its translation is CASSPGIGGNTIYF.

This chain uses TRBV12-5 with TRBJ2-3; D possibly corresponds to TRBD2 (5 bases). The V end was cut by 5 bases, the J end by 6 bases, with 15 bases between. CDR1 is LGHNT, CDR2 FRNRAP, per germline. The CDR3 spans 14 residues. The DNA of the CDR3 is TGTGCTAGTGGTCGAGCGGTGCCTCGGGATACGCAGTATTTT. Protein: CASGRAVPRDTQYF.

Ten or more counts support this clonotype. The chain has TRBV7-6 and TRBJ2-7; TRBD1 matches at 8 bases. The CDR3 consists of 13 residues. CDR1 is SGHVS and CDR2 is FNYEAQ in the germline V gene. Trimming took 4 bases from V and 2 from J; bases not matched to a gene: 1. CDR3 sequence: CASSWGQAYEQYF. In nucleotides, the CDR3 is TGTGCCAGCAGCTGGGGACAGGCCTACGAGCAGTACTTC.

This clonotype occurred many times. The chain uses TRBV30 and TRBJ1-5; possibly TRBD1 for D (5 bases). The CDR3 contains 13 residues. The germline gives CDR1 GTSNPN, CDR2 SVGIG (reference sequence). V gave up 5 bases and J gave up 4 bases, with 12 bases separating them. CDR3 protein: CAWSTEPNQPQHF. The CDR3 coding sequence is TGTGCCTGGTCGACAGAGCCTAATCAGCCCCAGCATTTT.

This clonotype was counted many times. The genes are TRBV12-3 or TRBV12-4 and TRBJ1-1; D may be TRBD1 (6 bases). V was shortened by 2 bases and J by 7 bases, with 11 bases between the two germline ends. The CDR3 runs 13 residues. The CDR3 spells CASSLRGEGEAFF. The DNA of the CDR3 is TGTGCCAGCAGTTTAAGGGGGGAGGGTGAAGCTTTCTTT.